The clone carrying this TCR beta chain was observed a single time. The data are from a study of blood T cell repertoires in COVID-19. Study context: Nucleic acid was either cDNA or gDNA, and it came from T cells, B-cell-depleted T cells, or PBMCs.

J was trimmed by 4 bases and V by 1 base; bases with no gene match: 4. CDR3 size: 15 residues. Looked up from germline, CDR1 is LGHNA and CDR2 is YSLEER. Per the original data handling: The assay estimated nucleated cells by amplifying reference gene primers. The protocol was immunoSEQ multiplex PCR, while the TCRdb copy is restricted to in-frame clones and leaves out a portion. V and J calls and clone size are those listed in that table; D and trimming were worked out from the DNA. The repertoire holds 56,000 or so clones, with 80% to 90% as singletons. Material: peripheral blood. The chain joins TRBV4-3 to TRBJ2-1, with 7 bases fitting TRBD2. The receptor was derived from a human donor in a cohort sampled during active COVID-19. The CDR3 spells CASSQAGGKYNEQFF. The CDR3 DNA is TGCGCCAGCAGCCAAGCCGGGGGGAAGTACAATGAGCAGTTCTTC.